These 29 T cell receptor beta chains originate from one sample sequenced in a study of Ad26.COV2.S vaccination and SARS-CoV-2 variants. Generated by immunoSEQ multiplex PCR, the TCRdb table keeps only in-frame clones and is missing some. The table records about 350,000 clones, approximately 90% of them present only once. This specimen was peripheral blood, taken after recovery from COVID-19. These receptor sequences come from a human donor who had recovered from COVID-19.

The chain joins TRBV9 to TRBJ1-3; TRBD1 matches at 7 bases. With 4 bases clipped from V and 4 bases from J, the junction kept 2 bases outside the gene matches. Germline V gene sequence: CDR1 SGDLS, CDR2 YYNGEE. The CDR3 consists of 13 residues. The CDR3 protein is CASSSGGGNTIYF. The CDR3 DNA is TGTGCCAGCAGCTCAGGGGGGGGAAACACCATATATTTT.

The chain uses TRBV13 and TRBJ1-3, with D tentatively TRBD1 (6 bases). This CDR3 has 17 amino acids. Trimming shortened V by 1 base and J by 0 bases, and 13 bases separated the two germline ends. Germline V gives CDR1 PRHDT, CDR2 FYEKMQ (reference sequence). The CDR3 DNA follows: TGTGCCAGCAGCTTAGCGGGGGGCTTCTCCTCTGGAAACACCATATATTTT. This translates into CASSLAGGFSSGNTIYF.

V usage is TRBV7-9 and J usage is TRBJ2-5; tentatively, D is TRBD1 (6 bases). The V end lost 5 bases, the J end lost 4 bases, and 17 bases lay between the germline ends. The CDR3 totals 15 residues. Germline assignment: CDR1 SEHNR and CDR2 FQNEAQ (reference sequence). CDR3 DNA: TGTGCCAGCAGCCCCCATTCTCCCAGGGGAGAGACCCAGTACTTC. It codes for CASSPHSPRGETQYF.

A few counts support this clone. The CDR3 region has the DNA TGTGCCAGCAGCCAGACCCAAGGCGGCTATTCACCCCTCCACTTT. It codes for CASSQTQGGYSPLHF. The J gene is TRBJ1-6, the V gene TRBV14; D gene unclear. V lost 3 bases to trimming and J lost 8 bases, with 14 bases between them. CDR3 length equals 15 residues. Germline CDR1 and CDR2: SGHDN and FVKESK.

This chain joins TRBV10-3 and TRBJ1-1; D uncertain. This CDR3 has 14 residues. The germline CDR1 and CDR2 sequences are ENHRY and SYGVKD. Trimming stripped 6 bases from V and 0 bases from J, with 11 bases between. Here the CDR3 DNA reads TGTGCCATCAGCCTCGGGCGGGTGAACACTGAAGCTTTCTTT. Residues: CAISLGRVNTEAFF.

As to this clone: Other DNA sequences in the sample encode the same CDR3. The CDR3 loop is CASSQGGTEAFF. The DNA of the CDR3 is TGTGCCAGCAGCCAGGGAGGCACTGAAGCTTTCTTT. This rearrangement joins TRBV3-1 (or the pseudogene TRBV3-2) to TRBJ1-1; D unresolved. Germline V CDR1 and CDR2: LGHDT, YNNKEL (reference sequence). V was pared by 3 bases and J by 4 bases, with 6 bases between. The CDR3 spans 12 residues.

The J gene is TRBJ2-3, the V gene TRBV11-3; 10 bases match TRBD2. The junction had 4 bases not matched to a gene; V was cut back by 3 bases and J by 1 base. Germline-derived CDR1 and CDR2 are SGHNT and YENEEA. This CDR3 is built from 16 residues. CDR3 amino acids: CASSLLSGGGTDTQYF. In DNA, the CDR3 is TGTGCCAGCAGCTTGTTGAGCGGGGGGGGCACAGATACGCAGTATTTT.

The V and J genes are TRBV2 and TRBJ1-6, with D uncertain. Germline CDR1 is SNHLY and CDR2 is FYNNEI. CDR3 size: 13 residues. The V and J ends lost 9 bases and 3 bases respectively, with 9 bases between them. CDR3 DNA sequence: TGTGCCAGAGGAAGTGGCTATAATTCACCCCTCCACTTT. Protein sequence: CARGSGYNSPLHF.

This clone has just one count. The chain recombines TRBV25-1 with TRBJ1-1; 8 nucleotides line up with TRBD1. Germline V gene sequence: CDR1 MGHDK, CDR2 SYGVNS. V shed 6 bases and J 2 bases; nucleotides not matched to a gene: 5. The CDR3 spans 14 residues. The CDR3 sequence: CASRRQGINTEAFF. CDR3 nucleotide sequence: TGTGCCAGCAGAAGACAGGGGATCAACACTGAAGCTTTCTTT.

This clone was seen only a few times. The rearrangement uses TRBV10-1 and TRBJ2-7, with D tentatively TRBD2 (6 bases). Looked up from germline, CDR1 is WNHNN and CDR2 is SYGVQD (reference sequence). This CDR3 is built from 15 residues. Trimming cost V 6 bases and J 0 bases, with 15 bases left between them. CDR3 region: CASSSRDGGSYEQYF. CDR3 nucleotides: TGCGCCAGCAGCTCCCGGGACGGGGGCTCCTACGAGCAGTACTTC.

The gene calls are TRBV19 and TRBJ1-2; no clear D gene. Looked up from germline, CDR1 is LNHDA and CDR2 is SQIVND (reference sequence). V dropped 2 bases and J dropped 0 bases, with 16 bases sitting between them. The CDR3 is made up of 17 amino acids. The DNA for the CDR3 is TGTGCCAGTAGTATAAGAGAGAGGGCCCTATCTAACTATGGCTACACCTTC. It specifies CASSIRERALSNYGYTF.

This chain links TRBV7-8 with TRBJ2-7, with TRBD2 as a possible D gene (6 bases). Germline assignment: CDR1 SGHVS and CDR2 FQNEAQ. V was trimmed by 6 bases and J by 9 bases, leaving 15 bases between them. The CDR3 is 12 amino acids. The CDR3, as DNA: TGTGCCAGCAGTCTGGGCGGTAGCGGGCAGTACTTC. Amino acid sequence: CASSLGGSGQYF. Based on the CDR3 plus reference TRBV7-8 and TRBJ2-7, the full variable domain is GAGVSQSPRYKVAKRGQDVALRCDPISGHVSLFWYQQALGQGPEFLTYFQNEAQLDKSGLPSDRFFAERPEGSVSTLKIQRTQQEDSAVYLCASSLGGSGQYFGPGTRLTVT.

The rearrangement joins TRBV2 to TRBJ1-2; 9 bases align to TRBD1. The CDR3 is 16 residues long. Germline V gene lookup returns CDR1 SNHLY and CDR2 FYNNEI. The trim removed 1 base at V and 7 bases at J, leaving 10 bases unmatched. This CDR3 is CASSEDRGLKTSGYTF. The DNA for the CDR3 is TGTGCCAGCAGTGAAGACAGGGGGCTAAAAACGTCTGGCTACACCTTC.

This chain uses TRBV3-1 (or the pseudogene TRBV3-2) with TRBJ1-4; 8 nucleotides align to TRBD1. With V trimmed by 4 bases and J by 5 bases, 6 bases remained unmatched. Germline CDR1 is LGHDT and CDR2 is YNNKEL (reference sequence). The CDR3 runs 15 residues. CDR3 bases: TGTGCCAGCAGCCCCCAAGGGGACAGGAATGAAAAACTGTTTTTT. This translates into CASSPQGDRNEKLFF.

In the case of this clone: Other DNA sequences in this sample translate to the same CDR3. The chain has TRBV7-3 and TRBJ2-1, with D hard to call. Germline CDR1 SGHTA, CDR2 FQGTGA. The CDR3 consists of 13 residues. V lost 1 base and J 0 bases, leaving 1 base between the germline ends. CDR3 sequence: CASSLSSYNEQFF. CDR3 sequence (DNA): TGTGCCAGCAGCTTAAGCTCCTACAATGAGCAGTTCTTC.

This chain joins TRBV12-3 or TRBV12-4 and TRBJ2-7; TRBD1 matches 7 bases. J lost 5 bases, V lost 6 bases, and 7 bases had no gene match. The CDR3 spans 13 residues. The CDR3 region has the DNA TGTGCCAGCAGGGACAGGAATCTAAACGAGCAGTACTTC. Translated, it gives CASRDRNLNEQYF.

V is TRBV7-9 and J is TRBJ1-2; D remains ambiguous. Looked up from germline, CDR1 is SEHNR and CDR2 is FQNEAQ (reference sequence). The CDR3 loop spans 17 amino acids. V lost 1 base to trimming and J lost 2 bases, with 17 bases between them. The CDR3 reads CASSLGEGLLGNYGYTF. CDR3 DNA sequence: TGTGCCAGCAGCTTAGGGGAAGGACTTCTTGGAAACTATGGCTACACCTTC. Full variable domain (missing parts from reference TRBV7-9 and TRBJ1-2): DTGVSQNPRHKITKRGQNVTFRCDPISEHNRLYWYRQTLGQGPEFLTYFQNEAQLEKSRLLSDRFSAERPKGSFSTLEIQRTEQGDSAMYLCASSLGEGLLGNYGYTFGSGTRLTVV.

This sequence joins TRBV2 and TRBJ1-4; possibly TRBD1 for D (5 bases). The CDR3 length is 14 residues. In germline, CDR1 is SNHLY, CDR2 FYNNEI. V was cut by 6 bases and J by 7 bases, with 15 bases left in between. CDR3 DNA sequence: TGTGCCAGCAGGAGGGACTTCGGGGGTGAAAAACTGTTTTTT. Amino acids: CASRRDFGGEKLFF.

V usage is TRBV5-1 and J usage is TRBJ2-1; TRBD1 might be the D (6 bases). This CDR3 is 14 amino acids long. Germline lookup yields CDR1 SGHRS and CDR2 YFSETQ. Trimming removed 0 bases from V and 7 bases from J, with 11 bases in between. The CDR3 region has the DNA TGCGCCAGCAGCTTGGAAGGGACAAGAAATGAGCAGTTCTTC. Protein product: CASSLEGTRNEQFF.

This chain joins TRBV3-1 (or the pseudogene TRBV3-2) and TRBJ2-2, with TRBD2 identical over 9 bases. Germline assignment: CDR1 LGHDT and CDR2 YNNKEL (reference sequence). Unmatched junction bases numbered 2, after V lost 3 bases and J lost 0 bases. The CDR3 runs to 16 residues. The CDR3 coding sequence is TGTGCCAGCAGCCAGAAGCGGGGGGCGAACACCGGGGAGCTGTTTTTT. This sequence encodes CASSQKRGANTGELFF.

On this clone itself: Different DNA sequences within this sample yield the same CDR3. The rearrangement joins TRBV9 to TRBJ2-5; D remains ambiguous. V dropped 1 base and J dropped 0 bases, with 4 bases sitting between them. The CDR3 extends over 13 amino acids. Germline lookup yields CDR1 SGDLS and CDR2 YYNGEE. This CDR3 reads CASSVRYQETQYF. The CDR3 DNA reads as TGTGCCAGCAGCGTAAGGTACCAAGAGACCCAGTACTTC.

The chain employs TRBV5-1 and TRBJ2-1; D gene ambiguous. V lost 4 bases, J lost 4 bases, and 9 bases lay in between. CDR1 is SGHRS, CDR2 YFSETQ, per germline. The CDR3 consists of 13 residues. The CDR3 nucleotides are TGCGCCAGCAGCGTAGTCCCTTACAATGAGCAGTTCTTC. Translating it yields CASSVVPYNEQFF.

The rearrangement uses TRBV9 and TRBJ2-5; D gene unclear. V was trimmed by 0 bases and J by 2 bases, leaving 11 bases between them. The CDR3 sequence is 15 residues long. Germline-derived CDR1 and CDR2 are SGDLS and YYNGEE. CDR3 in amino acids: CASSVGRSGQETQYF. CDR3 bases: TGTGCCAGCAGCGTAGGGCGGTCAGGTCAAGAGACCCAGTACTTC.

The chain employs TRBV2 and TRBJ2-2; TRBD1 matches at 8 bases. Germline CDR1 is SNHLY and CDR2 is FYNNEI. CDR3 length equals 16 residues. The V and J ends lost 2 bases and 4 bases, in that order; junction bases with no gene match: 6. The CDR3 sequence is CASSESWTGLTGELFF. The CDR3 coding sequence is TGTGCCAGCAGTGAATCATGGACAGGGCTCACCGGGGAGCTGTTTTTT.

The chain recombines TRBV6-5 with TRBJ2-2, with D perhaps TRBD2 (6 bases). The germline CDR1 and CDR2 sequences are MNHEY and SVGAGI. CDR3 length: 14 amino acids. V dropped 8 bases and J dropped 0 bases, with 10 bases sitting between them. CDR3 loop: CASCSGANTGELFF. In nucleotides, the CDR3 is TGTGCCAGCTGTAGCGGTGCGAACACCGGGGAGCTGTTTTTT.

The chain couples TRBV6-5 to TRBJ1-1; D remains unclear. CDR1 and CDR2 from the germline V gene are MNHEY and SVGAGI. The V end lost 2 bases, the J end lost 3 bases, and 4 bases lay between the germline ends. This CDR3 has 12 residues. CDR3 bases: TGTGCCAGCAGTTACCCTTACACTGAAGCTTTCTTT. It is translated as CASSYPYTEAFF.

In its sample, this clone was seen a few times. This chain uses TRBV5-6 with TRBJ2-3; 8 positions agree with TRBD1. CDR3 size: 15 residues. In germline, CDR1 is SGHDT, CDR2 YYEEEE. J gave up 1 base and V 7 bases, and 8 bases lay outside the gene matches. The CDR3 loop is CASAPGGGGTDTQYF. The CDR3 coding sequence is TGTGCCAGCGCCCCAGGGGGCGGGGGCACAGATACGCAGTATTTT. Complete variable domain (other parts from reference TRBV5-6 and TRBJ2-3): DAGVTQSPTHLIKTRGQQVTLRCSPKSGHDTVSWYQQALGQGPQFIFQYYEEEERQRGNFPDRFSGHQFPNYSSELNVNALLLGDSALYLCASAPGGGGTDTQYFGPGTRLTVL.

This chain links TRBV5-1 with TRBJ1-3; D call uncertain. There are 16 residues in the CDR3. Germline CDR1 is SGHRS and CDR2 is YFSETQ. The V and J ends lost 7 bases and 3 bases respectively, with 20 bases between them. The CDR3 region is CASQMGNSGIGNTIYF. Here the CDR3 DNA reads TGCGCCAGCCAAATGGGGAATAGTGGGATTGGAAACACCATATATTTT.

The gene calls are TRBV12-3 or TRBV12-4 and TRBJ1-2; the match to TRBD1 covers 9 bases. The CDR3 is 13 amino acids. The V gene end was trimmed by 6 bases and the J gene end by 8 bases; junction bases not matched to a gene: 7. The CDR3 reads CASSTGQGYGYTF. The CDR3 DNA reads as TGTGCCAGCAGCACGGGACAGGGTTACGGCTACACCTTC.